The rows below give T cell receptor beta chains drawn from one sample of a study of shared clonotypes between healthy human individuals. The table came from immunoSEQ multiplex PCR; TCRdb's copy has only in-frame clones and leaves some out. The sample holds 400,000 to 550,000 clones; around 79% are singletons and the top ten take approximately 12%. Material for sequencing was PBMCs. The receptors here all came from a woman in her thirties or forties in good health. Some clones in this sample may be carry-over from other donors' samples. Each CDR3 is given with its conserved first and last residue. D genes are given only for firm matches. Clone size is shown for a subset of rows, as once, few, many or a class of expanded clone.

d_call	clone_size	v_call	cdr3_length	j_call	cdr3_nt	cdr3_aa
-	-	TRBV15	14	TRBJ2-7	TGTGCCACCAGCAGAGGGCAGGGTGGGTACGAGCAGTACTTC	CATSRGQGGYEQYF
TRBD1	once	TRBV15	15	TRBJ1-3	TGTGCCACCAGCCCCCGGACAGGGTCTGGAAACACCATATATTTT	CATSPRTGSGNTIYF
-	-	TRBV25-1	15	TRBJ2-5	TGTGCCAGCAGTGAATCAAGAGGGGGCCAAGAGACCCAGTACTTC	CASSESRGGQETQYF
TRBD1	-	TRBV19	14	TRBJ2-1	TGTGCCAGTAGTTCTCCGGGACAGGGGGGAATTCGGTTCTTC	CASSSPGQGGIRFF
-	-	TRBV28	17	TRBJ1-1	TGTGCCAGCAGTCCCCCTTTGGCAGGCAGGACGAACACTGAAGCTTTCTTT	CASSPPLAGRTNTEAFF
TRBD1	-	TRBV2	15	TRBJ2-1	TGTGCCAGACAAACGGGACAGGGTATGGTCGATGAGCAGTTCTTC	CARQTGQGMVDEQFF
-	-	TRBV7-7	15	TRBJ2-2	TGTGCCAGCAGCCCACAACTGGTTGGGACCGGGGAGCTGTTTTTT	CASSPQLVGTGELFF
TRBD2	-	TRBV28	16	TRBJ2-2	TGTGCCAGCAGTCTCTGGGACTATTTGGGCACCGGGGAGCTGTTTTTT	CASSLWDYLGTGELFF
TRBD1	-	TRBV4-1	14	TRBJ2-1	TGCGCCAGCAGCTGGGCCGACAGGGACAATGAGCAGTTCTTC	CASSWADRDNEQFF
-	-	TRBV7-9	15	TRBJ1-2	TGTGCCAGCAGCCCCGCAGGGCGGACAGAAATTGGCTACACCTTC	CASSPAGRTEIGYTF
TRBD1	many	TRBV5-5	15	TRBJ1-5	TGTGCCAGCAGCGGAACAGGGGGACGAGATCAGCCCCAGCATTTT	CASSGTGGRDQPQHF
-	once	TRBV4-2	14	TRBJ2-1	TGTGCCAGCAGCCAAGAGGAACTGGTTATTGAGCAGTTCTTC	CASSQEELVIEQFF
TRBD1	-	TRBV11-1	15	TRBJ1-2	TGTGCCAGCAGCTTAGCGCGGACAGGGAGAGGTGGCTACACCTTC	CASSLARTGRGGYTF
TRBD2	-	TRBV7-1	15	TRBJ2-2	TGTGCCAGCAGCCGTACTAGCGGGGGCACCGGGGAGCTGTTTTTT	CASSRTSGGTGELFF
-	many	TRBV19	16	TRBJ1-2	TGTGCCAGTAGTATAGATCCCGAGGAGGGGTACTATGGCTACACCTTC	CASSIDPEEGYYGYTF
TRBD1	-	TRBV7-9	14	TRBJ1-2	TGTGCCAGCAGCCTTTTGACAGGGGACTATGGCTACACCTTC	CASSLLTGDYGYTF
-	-	TRBV6-1	15	TRBJ1-2	TGTGCCAGCAGTGAAGAGGAAGCAGGTCCCTATGGCTACACCTTC	CASSEEEAGPYGYTF
-	-	TRBV6-1	14	TRBJ1-4	TGTGCCAGCAACACAGTTGCAACTAATGAAAAACTGTTTTTT	CASNTVATNEKLFF
TRBD2	-	TRBV19	15	TRBJ2-5	TGTGCCAGTAGTGGCCGGACTAGTCCCCTTGAGACCCAGTACTTC	CASSGRTSPLETQYF
TRBD1	-	TRBV2	13	TRBJ1-6	TGTGCCAGCATGCAGGGGGAACGGTCACCCCTCCACTTT	CASMQGERSPLHF
-	-	TRBV23-1	17	TRBJ2-7	TGCGCCAGCAGCCACGGAGTGAGTTTGTGTTCTCCTTACGAGCAGTACTTC	CASSHGVSLCSPYEQYF
-	-	TRBV30	17	TRBJ2-4	TGTGCCTGGAACCGACGCAGTAGCCGGGTTGCCAAAAACATTCAGTACTTC	CAWNRRSSRVAKNIQYF
-	-	TRBV7-6	16	TRBJ2-2	TGTGCCAGCAGCTTAGTTGTAGCCGCGGGCACCGGGGAGCTGTTTTTT	CASSLVVAAGTGELFF
-	-	TRBV6-1	12	TRBJ2-7	TGTGCCAGCAGTGAAGCAAGGGACGAGCAGTACTTC	CASSEARDEQYF
-	-	TRBV7-8	13	TRBJ1-1	TGTGCCAGCAGCTCAATGGCCCTAGGAGGAGCTTTCTTT	CASSSMALGGAFF
-	-	TRBV6-6	14	TRBJ1-3	TGTGCCAGCAGTTACTTCCCCTCTGGAAACACCATATATTTT	CASSYFPSGNTIYF
-	-	TRBV5-1	13	TRBJ2-5	TGCGCCAGCACCAGGGAAGATGGGGAGACCCAGTACTTC	CASTREDGETQYF
-	-	TRBV18	16	TRBJ2-1	TGTGCCAGCTCACCTAGGCAGGCAATATCCTACAATGAGCAGTTCTTC	CASSPRQAISYNEQFF
TRBD2	-	TRBV30	16	TRBJ2-2	TGTGCCTGGAGCGACCCGGCGCGGGGGGGTGGCGGGGAGCTGTTTTTT	CAWSDPARGGGGELFF
TRBD1	once	TRBV18	16	TRBJ2-7	TGTGCCAGCTCACCTCTTCCCGGGACAGGCATCAACGAGCAGTACTTC	CASSPLPGTGINEQYF
TRBD2	-	TRBV27	13	TRBJ2-7	TGTGCCAGCAGTTTAAGGCGGGAGGCCGAGCAGTACTTC	CASSLRREAEQYF
-	-	TRBV7-8	13	TRBJ2-5	TGTGCCAGCAGCTTAGCGGGTGTGGAGACCCAGTACTTC	CASSLAGVETQYF
-	once	TRBV5-1	12	TRBJ2-7	TGCGCCAGCAGCTTGGACTTCTACGAGCAGTACTTC	CASSLDFYEQYF
TRBD2	once	TRBV2	16	TRBJ2-7	TGTGCCAGTAGGGGACTAGCGGTAACTGACTCCTGCGAGCAGTACTTC	CASRGLAVTDSCEQYF
TRBD1	-	TRBV6-1	14	TRBJ2-1	TGTGCCAGCAGTGAGACAGGGATCTACAATGAGCAGTTCTTC	CASSETGIYNEQFF
-	-	TRBV9	17	TRBJ1-3	TGTGCCAGCAGCCCCCCTGGAGGGGGGGCGAGAGGAAACACCATATATTTT	CASSPPGGGARGNTIYF
TRBD2	-	TRBV5-1	12	TRBJ2-7	TGCGCCAGCAGCTGGGACTACTACGAGCAGTACTTC	CASSWDYYEQYF
TRBD2	-	TRBV30	15	TRBJ2-1	TGTGCCTGGACCATTACTAGCGGGGCTTACAATGAGCAGTTCTTC	CAWTITSGAYNEQFF
-	once	TRBV11-3	13	TRBJ2-3	TGTGCCAGCAGCTCGCGCCGCACAGATACGCAGTATTTT	CASSSRRTDTQYF
TRBD2	-	TRBV7-9	18	TRBJ2-7	TGTGCCAGCAGCTTAGTTATTTCTCGACGAGGGAGGGGCTACGAGCAGTACTTC	CASSLVISRRGRGYEQYF
-	-	TRBV7-3	14	TRBJ2-1	TGTGCCAGCAGTGGACCCCACTCCTACAATGAGCAGTTCTTC	CASSGPHSYNEQFF
-	-	TRBV7-2	14	TRBJ1-1	TGTGCCAGCAGCCCCCCCTTCAGGAACACTGAAGCTTTCTTT	CASSPPFRNTEAFF
TRBD1	-	TRBV28	15	TRBJ2-7	TGTGCCAGCAGTACCGGTGTGGCAGGGGGCTACGAGCAGTACTTC	CASSTGVAGGYEQYF
TRBD2	-	TRBV11-2	14	TRBJ2-3	TGTGCCAGCAGCCTTGGACTAGCAGCAGATACGCAGTATTTT	CASSLGLAADTQYF
-	-	TRBV10-3	15	TRBJ2-1	TGTGCCATCAGTTCAGTTGCGGGGGCCCACAATGAGCAGTTCTTC	CAISSVAGAHNEQFF
-	few	TRBV7-2	14	TRBJ2-7	TGTGCCAGCAGCTTAGTGGGGAGCTCCTACGAGCAGTACTTC	CASSLVGSSYEQYF
-	once	TRBV23-1	10	TRBJ1-5	TGCGCTGGGCCGGATCAGCCCCAGCATTTT	CAGPDQPQHF
TRBD2	-	TRBV11-3	14	TRBJ2-3	TGTGCCAGCAGCTCGGAGCGGGAGGGGGATACGCAGTATTTT	CASSSEREGDTQYF
-	few	TRBV19	14	TRBJ2-1	TGTGCCAGCGTACCGGGCAGGGCCTACAATGAGCAGTTCTTC	CASVPGRAYNEQFF
-	-	TRBV10-1	15	TRBJ1-1	TGCGCCAGCAGCCTTGATTGGACGGCGAACACTGAAGCTTTCTTT	CASSLDWTANTEAFF
TRBD1	-	TRBV28	15	TRBJ2-1	TGTGCCAGCAGCCTCGGACAGGGAGGAGGCGATGAGCAGTTCTTC	CASSLGQGGGDEQFF
-	-	TRBV5-4	15	TRBJ1-3	TGTGCCAGCAGCTTGGGGGGAGTCTCTGGAAACACCATATATTTT	CASSLGGVSGNTIYF
-	once	TRBV6-6	15	TRBJ2-7	TGTGCCAGCAGCCTTAGCTCTTTGGGATCCTACGAGCAGTACTTC	CASSLSSLGSYEQYF
-	-	TRBV19	14	TRBJ1-5	TGTGCCAGTAGTATAGATAGTACAGATCAGCCCCAGCATTTT	CASSIDSTDQPQHF
TRBD1	-	TRBV7-3	15	TRBJ2-2	TGTGCCAGCAGCTCCTCCACAGGGGTAGGCGGGGAGCTGTTTTTT	CASSSSTGVGGELFF